These 13 T cell receptor beta chains came from one sample sequenced in a study of T cell changes during pregnancy in multiple sclerosis. The method was immunoSEQ multiplex PCR; TCRdb's version includes in-frame clones alone and lacks a portion of them. The top ten hold just over 2.5% of the sample, which has under 70,000 clones, approximately 94% seen once. The sequencing here drew on CD8+ T cells from peripheral blood mononuclear cells, taken after pregnancy. The receptors were gathered from a female donor with multiple sclerosis, enrolled in a pregnancy study.

V gene TRBV4-3 combines with J gene TRBJ2-1; TRBD2 might be the D (6 bases). Germline V gene lookup returns CDR1 LGHNA and CDR2 YSLEER. V was trimmed by 5 bases and J by 8 bases, leaving 19 bases between them. The CDR3 runs to 15 residues. This CDR3 reads CASSATPWDSDEQFF. DNA for the CDR3: TGCGCCAGCAGCGCTACACCCTGGGACTCGGATGAGCAGTTCTTC.

The rearrangement links TRBV2 to TRBJ2-3, with D perhaps TRBD2 (6 bases). Germline-derived CDR1 and CDR2 are SNHLY and FYNNEI. The germline V and J ends were trimmed by 1 base and 2 bases, with 10 bases remaining between them. The length of the CDR3 is 15 residues. CDR3: CASSEVGSSTDTQYF. DNA of the CDR3: TGTGCCAGCAGTGAAGTCGGGAGCTCCACAGATACGCAGTATTTT.

The rearrangement joins TRBV18 to TRBJ1-4; 8 bases are shared with TRBD1. The CDR3 is 15 amino acids. CDR1 is KGHSH and CDR2 is LQKENI in the germline V gene. The V and J ends lost 3 bases and 10 bases, in that order; junction bases with no gene match: 10. CDR3 sequence reads: CASSPEDRDGVKLFF. For the CDR3, the DNA is TGTGCCAGCTCACCTGAGGACAGGGACGGAGTAAAACTGTTTTTT.

The V call is TRBV27, the J call TRBJ1-5; no reliable D call. The CDR3 totals 13 residues. The V end was cut by 3 bases, the J end by 4 bases, with 7 bases between. Germline CDR1 is MNHEY and CDR2 is SMNVEV (reference sequence). The CDR3 here is CASSLWENQPQHF. CDR3 bases: TGTGCCAGCAGTTTGTGGGAGAATCAGCCCCAGCATTTT.

The chain uses TRBV19 and TRBJ2-1, with 13 bases matching TRBD2. Germline V gene data show CDR1 as LNHDA and CDR2 as SQIVND (reference sequence). This CDR3 is built from 15 residues. V was pared by 9 bases and J by 6 bases, with 8 bases of the junction left unmatched. The CDR3 DNA reads as TGTGCCAGCGAGGGGGGACTAGCGGGGTCCAATGAGCAGTTCTTC. It yields the protein CASEGGLAGSNEQFF. The variable domain in full, completed from reference TRBV19 and TRBJ2-1, reads DGGITQSPKYLFRKEGQNVTLSCEQNLNHDAMYWYRQDPGQGLRLIYYSQIVNDFQKGDIAEGYSVSREKKESFPLTVTSAQKNPTAFYLCASEGGLAGSNEQFFGPGTRLTVL.

This CDR3 reads CASSPGQGAKAFF. CDR3 bases: TGTGCCAGCAGCCCCGGGCAGGGGGCTAAAGCTTTCTTT. V gene TRBV5-6 combines with J gene TRBJ1-1, with TRBD1 identical over 8 bases. The CDR3 runs 13 residues. CDR1 is SGHDT, CDR2 YYEEEE, per germline. After removal of 4 bases from V and 9 bases from J, the junction contained 8 bases not matched to a gene.

The J gene is TRBJ2-2, the V gene TRBV5-4, with a possible D match to TRBD2 (6 bases). With 10 bases removed from V and 6 bases from J, the gap between germline ends came to 22 bases. This CDR3 region has 15 residues. Germline V gene sequence: CDR1 SGHNT, CDR2 YYREEE (reference sequence). For the CDR3, the DNA is TGTGCCGCCCATTTCGGGGGAGGCGGCGCCGGGGAGCTGTTTTTT. This codes for CAAHFGGGGAGELFF.

The V call is TRBV5-1, the J call TRBJ2-7, with TRBD2 matching 14 bases. This CDR3 region has 15 residues. V was clipped by 3 bases and J by 3 bases; unmatched bases: 2. Germline CDR1 SGHRS, CDR2 YFSETQ. The CDR3 is CASSWGTSGGYEQYF. Written as DNA, the CDR3 is TGCGCCAGCAGCTGGGGGACTAGCGGGGGCTACGAGCAGTACTTC.

Only one count was recorded for this clone. The chain combines TRBV4-2 with TRBJ1-1; D not certain. The germline gives CDR1 LGHNA, CDR2 YNFKEQ. The CDR3 covers 16 residues. Trimming left V 4 bases short and J 0 bases short, with 15 bases between. CDR3 DNA sequence: TGTGCCAGCAGCCTATACCAGGAGGGCGTGAACACTGAAGCTTTCTTT. Protein product: CASSLYQEGVNTEAFF.

CDR3 protein: CSVYPEGSTSYNEQFF. The CDR3 region has the DNA TGCAGCGTTTACCCAGAGGGCTCGACCTCCTACAATGAGCAGTTCTTC. V gene TRBV29-1 combines with J gene TRBJ2-1, with TRBD2 as a possible D gene (5 bases). This CDR3 has 16 residues. Germline values: CDR1 SQVTM, CDR2 ANQGSEA. V lost 5 bases, J lost 0 bases, and 17 bases lay in between.

This sequence joins TRBV9 and TRBJ2-1, with 11 positions matching TRBD2. J lost 7 bases, V lost 4 bases, and 4 bases had no gene match. Germline-derived CDR1 and CDR2 are SGDLS and YYNGEE. The CDR3 contains 14 residues. CDR3 DNA: TGTGCCAGCAGCCCGGGACTAGCGGTGAATGAGCAGTTCTTC. Its translation is CASSPGLAVNEQFF.

This chain joins TRBV10-3 and TRBJ2-3; tentative D call: TRBD1 (5 bases). V gave up 2 bases and J gave up 3 bases, with 15 bases separating them. The CDR3 is made up of 16 amino acids. Germline V gene data show CDR1 as ENHRY and CDR2 as SYGVKD. The CDR3 loop reads CAISEPTKGVTDTQYF. The CDR3 DNA follows: TGTGCCATCAGTGAGCCGACAAAAGGGGTAACAGATACGCAGTATTTT.

The chain joins TRBV13 to TRBJ2-3; possible D gene TRBD2, 5 bases. Germline V gives CDR1 PRHDT, CDR2 FYEKMQ (reference sequence). The CDR3 extends over 13 amino acids. Trimming stripped 4 bases from V and 6 bases from J, with 11 bases between. The CDR3, as DNA: TGTGCCAGCAGCTCCGGGATGAAGGATACGCAGTATTTT. Translated, it gives CASSSGMKDTQYF.